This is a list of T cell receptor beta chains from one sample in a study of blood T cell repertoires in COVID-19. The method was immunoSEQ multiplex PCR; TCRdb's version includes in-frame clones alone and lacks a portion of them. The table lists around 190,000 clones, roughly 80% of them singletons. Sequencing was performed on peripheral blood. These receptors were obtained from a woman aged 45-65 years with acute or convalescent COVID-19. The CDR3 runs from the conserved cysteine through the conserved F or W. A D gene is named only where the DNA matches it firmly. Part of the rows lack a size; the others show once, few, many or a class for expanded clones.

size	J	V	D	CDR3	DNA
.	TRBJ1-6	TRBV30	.	CAWSTRLGGGGSPLHF	TGTGCCTGGAGTACCCGGTTGGGCGGCGGGGGTTCACCCCTCCACTTT
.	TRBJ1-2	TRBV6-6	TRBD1	CASGSGQANYGYTF	TGTGCCAGCGGGTCAGGACAGGCAAACTATGGCTACACCTTC
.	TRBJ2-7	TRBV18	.	CASSPTGSYEQYF	TGTGCCAGCTCACCTACAGGGTCTTACGAGCAGTACTTC
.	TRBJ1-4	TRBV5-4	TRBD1	CASSKDRGVGEKLFF	TGTGCCAGCAGCAAAGACAGGGGGGTCGGTGAAAAACTGTTTTTT
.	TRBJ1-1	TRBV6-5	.	CASSFRDSNTEAFF	TGTGCCAGCAGTTTCAGGGACTCGAACACTGAAGCTTTCTTT
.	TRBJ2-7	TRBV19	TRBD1	CASSMPGQGADEQYF	TGTGCCAGTAGTATGCCGGGACAGGGGGCTGACGAGCAGTACTTC
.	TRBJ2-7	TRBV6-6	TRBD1	CASSYGGQGSFEQYF	TGTGCCAGCAGTTACGGAGGACAGGGGAGTTTTGAGCAGTACTTC
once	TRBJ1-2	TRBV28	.	CASSFSGYGYTF	TGTGCCAGCAGTTTTTCGGGTTATGGCTACACCTTC
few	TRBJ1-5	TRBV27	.	CASSLRWTMGNQPQHF	TGTGCCAGCAGTTTACGATGGACAATGGGCAATCAGCCCCAGCATTTT
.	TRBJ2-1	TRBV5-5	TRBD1	CASRGQGDNEQFF	TGTGCCAGCAGGGGACAGGGTGACAATGAGCAGTTCTTC
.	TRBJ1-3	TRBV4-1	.	CASSQRGGNTIYF	TGCGCCAGCAGCCAACGAGGGGGAAACACCATATATTTT
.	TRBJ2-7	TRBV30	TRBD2	CAWSGTSGGRQYF	TGTGCCTGGAGCGGGACTAGCGGTGGGAGGCAGTACTTC
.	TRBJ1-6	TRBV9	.	CASSALDSNSPLHF	TGTGCCAGCAGCGCCCTAGACAGTAATTCACCCCTCCACTTT
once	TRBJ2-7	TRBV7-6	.	CASSSDQGREQYF	TGTGCCAGCAGCTCAGACCAGGGAAGGGAGCAGTACTTC
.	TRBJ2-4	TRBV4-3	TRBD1	CASSQDLAGGDIQYF	TGCGCCAGCAGCCAAGACCTGGCAGGGGGAGACATTCAGTACTTC
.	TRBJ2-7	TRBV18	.	CASSDDKPYEQYF	TGTGCCAGCTCAGACGACAAGCCCTACGAGCAGTACTTC
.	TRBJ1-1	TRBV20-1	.	CSAIEAREAFF	TGCAGTGCTATTGAAGCGAGGGAAGCTTTCTTT
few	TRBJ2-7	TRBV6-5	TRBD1	CASRVQGAEGYEQYF	TGTGCCAGCAGAGTACAGGGGGCGGAGGGATACGAGCAGTACTTC
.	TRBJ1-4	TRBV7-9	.	CASSSRGLSNEKLFF	TGTGCCAGCAGCTCCCGGGGACTGAGTAATGAAAAACTGTTTTTT
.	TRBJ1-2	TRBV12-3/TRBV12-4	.	CASHGGRYGYTF	TGTGCCAGTCATGGGGGCCGCTATGGCTACACCTTC
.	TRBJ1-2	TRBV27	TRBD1	CASSTRTGRGYTF	TGTGCCAGCAGTACACGGACAGGGAGAGGCTACACCTTC
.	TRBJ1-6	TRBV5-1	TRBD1	CASSLLPGDRGQVPLHF	TGCGCCAGCAGCTTACTGCCAGGGGACAGGGGGCAAGTACCCCTCCACTTT
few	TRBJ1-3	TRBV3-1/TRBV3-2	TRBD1	CASSRTGGGNTIYF	TGTGCCAGCAGCCGGACAGGGGGCGGAAACACCATATATTTT
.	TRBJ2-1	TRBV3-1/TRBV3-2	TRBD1	CASSQELGQPYNEQFF	TGTGCCAGCAGCCAAGAGCTGGGACAGCCCTACAATGAGCAGTTCTTC
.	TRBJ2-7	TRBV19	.	CASSRNQQTYEQYF	TGTGCCAGTAGTAGGAACCAGCAGACTTACGAGCAGTACTTC
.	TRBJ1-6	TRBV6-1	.	CASNQRRGDSPLHF	TGTGCCAGCAACCAAAGGCGGGGGGATTCACCCCTCCACTTT
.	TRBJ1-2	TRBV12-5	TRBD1	CASALGQYYGYTF	TGTGCTAGTGCCCTGGGACAGTACTATGGCTACACCTTC
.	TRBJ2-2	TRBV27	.	CASSLDPNRYTGELFF	TGTGCCAGCAGTTTAGACCCCAACAGGTACACCGGGGAGCTGTTTTTT
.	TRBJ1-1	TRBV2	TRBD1	CASSDDRVNTEAFF	TGTGCCAGCAGTGATGACAGGGTAAACACTGAAGCTTTCTTT
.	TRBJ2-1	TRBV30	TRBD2	CAWTSGRGDEQFF	TGTGCCTGGACTAGCGGGAGGGGAGATGAGCAGTTCTTC
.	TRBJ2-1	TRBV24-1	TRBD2	CATSDIGLAAYNEQFF	TGTGCCACCAGTGATATAGGACTAGCTGCCTACAATGAGCAGTTCTTC
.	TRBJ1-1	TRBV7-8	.	CASSLRGVGAFF	TGTGCCAGCAGCTTAAGAGGCGTTGGGGCTTTCTTT
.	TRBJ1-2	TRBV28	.	CASSPGAGGAYGYTF	TGTGCCAGCAGCCCCGGTGCGGGGGGGGCCTATGGCTACACCTTC
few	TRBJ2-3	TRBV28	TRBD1	CASSTRTGGSLDTQYF	TGTGCCAGCAGTACCCGGACAGGGGGCTCATTAGATACGCAGTATTTT
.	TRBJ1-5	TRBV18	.	CASSPTGEGRQPQHF	TGTGCCAGCTCACCAACGGGGGAAGGGCGACAGCCCCAGCATTTT
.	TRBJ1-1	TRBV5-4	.	CASSLGTSRNTEAFF	TGTGCCAGCAGCTTGGGGACAAGTCGGAACACTGAAGCTTTCTTT
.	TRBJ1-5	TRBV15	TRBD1	CATRGATGTDNQPQHF	TGTGCCACCAGAGGGGCAACCGGGACAGACAATCAGCCCCAGCATTTT
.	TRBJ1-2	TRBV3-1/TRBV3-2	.	CASSQRRGSYGYTF	TGTGCCAGCAGCCAGCGCAGGGGCAGCTATGGCTACACCTTC
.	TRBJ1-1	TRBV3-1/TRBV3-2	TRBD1	CASSQSGQGALGGAFF	TGTGCCAGCAGCCAATCGGGACAGGGGGCCCTTGGAGGGGCTTTCTTT
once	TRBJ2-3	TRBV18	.	CASSPGSGVDTQYF	TGTGCCAGCTCACCAGGGTCAGGGGTAGATACGCAGTATTTT
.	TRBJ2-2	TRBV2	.	CASSLFYTGELFF	TGTGCCAGCTCCCTTTTCTACACCGGGGAGCTGTTTTTT
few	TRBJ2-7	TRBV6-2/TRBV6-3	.	CASSYSRTSPSYEQYF	TGTGCCAGCAGTTACTCGAGAACTAGTCCCTCCTACGAGCAGTACTTC
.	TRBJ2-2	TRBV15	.	CATSEVANTGELFF	TGTGCCACCAGCGAGGTAGCGAACACCGGGGAGCTGTTTTTT
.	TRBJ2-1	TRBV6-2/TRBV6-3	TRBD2	CASSDGLAARRGEQFF	TGTGCCAGCAGTGACGGACTAGCGGCCCGAAGGGGTGAGCAGTTCTTC
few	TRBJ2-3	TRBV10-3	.	CAIRDTGLGGTDTQYF	TGTGCCATCAGGGATACAGGGTTGGGTGGGACAGATACGCAGTATTTT
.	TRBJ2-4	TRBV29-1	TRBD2	CSVETSGRDIQYF	TGCAGCGTCGAGACTAGCGGAAGGGACATTCAGTACTTC
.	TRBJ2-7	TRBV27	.	CASSLKAGSSYEQYF	TGTGCCAGCAGTTTAAAGGCAGGGTCCTCCTACGAGCAGTACTTC
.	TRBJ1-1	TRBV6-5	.	CASRKREGAFF	TGTGCCAGCAGGAAACGGGAGGGAGCTTTCTTT
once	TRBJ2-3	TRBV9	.	CASSVAGSTDTQYF	TGTGCCAGCAGCGTAGCGGGGAGCACAGATACGCAGTATTTT
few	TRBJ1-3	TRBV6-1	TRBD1	CASSGPRDRAKSGNTIYF	TGTGCCAGCAGTGGACCTCGTGACAGGGCCAAATCTGGAAACACCATATATTTT
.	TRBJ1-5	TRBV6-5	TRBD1	CASSSDRGSNQPQHF	TGTGCCAGCAGTTCGGACAGGGGAAGCAATCAGCCCCAGCATTTT
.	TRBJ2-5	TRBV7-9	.	CASRGPSETQYF	TGTGCCAGCAGGGGCCCTAGCGAGACCCAGTACTTC
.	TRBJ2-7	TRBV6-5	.	CASSYRGNYEQYF	TGTGCCAGCAGTTATAGGGGGAACTACGAGCAGTACTTC
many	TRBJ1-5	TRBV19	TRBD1	CATDRGSNQPQHF	TGTGCCACTGACAGGGGTTCCAATCAGCCCCAGCATTTT
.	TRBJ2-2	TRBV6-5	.	CASRTLDRTLGELFF	TGTGCCAGCAGAACTTTAGACAGGACCCTCGGGGAGCTGTTTTTT